The next 17 T cell receptor beta chains were all read from a single sample in a study of T cell responses to AZD1222 COVID-19 vaccine. Repertoires were generated with immunoSEQ multiplex PCR, while TCRdb's copy carries only in-frame clones and drops some. The sample shows around 130,000 clones, about 89% of them seen only once. The specimen was peripheral blood, collected on day 0 of AZD1222 vaccination. These receptors all come from an adult in good health.

The V and J genes are TRBV4-2 and TRBJ1-6; D is undetermined. This CDR3 region has 14 residues. Deletions cut 3 bases from V and 7 bases from J, with 10 bases between. Germline V gives CDR1 LGHNA, CDR2 YNFKEQ. The CDR3 coding sequence is TGTGCCAGCAGCCAGGAACAGACGAATTCACCCCTCCACTTT. Protein sequence: CASSQEQTNSPLHF.

The chain combines TRBV19 with TRBJ1-1, with D possibly being TRBD1 (5 bases). The CDR3 length is 13 residues. Looked up from germline, CDR1 is LNHDA and CDR2 is SQIVND (reference sequence). V lost 8 bases and J 1 base, leaving 11 bases between the germline ends. The CDR3 protein is CASGLQANTEAFF. As DNA, the CDR3 is TGTGCCAGTGGTCTACAGGCGAACACTGAAGCTTTCTTT.

The gene calls are TRBV30 and TRBJ1-3; maybe TRBD1 (6 bases). Trimming removed 4 bases from V and 9 bases from J, with 13 bases in between. CDR1 GTSNPN and CDR2 SVGIG come from the germline V gene (reference sequence). This CDR3 comprises 12 residues. CDR3 protein: CAWILGGSTIYF. For the CDR3, the DNA is TGTGCCTGGATTCTAGGGGGTTCCACCATATATTTT.

The rearrangement uses TRBV15 and TRBJ2-1, with 12 bases lining up with TRBD2. CDR1 and CDR2 from the germline V gene are LNHNV and YYDKDF (reference sequence). With 3 bases clipped from V and 5 bases from J, the junction kept 2 bases outside the gene matches. The CDR3 runs to 15 residues. The CDR3 DNA follows: TGTGCCACCAGCAGGACTAGCGGGGGTAACAATGAGCAGTTCTTC. This encodes CATSRTSGGNNEQFF.

The chain links TRBV11-3 to TRBJ2-5; TRBD2 might be the D (5 bases). This CDR3 is 14 amino acids long. CDR1 and CDR2 (germline): SGHNT, YENEEA. V lost 2 bases, J lost 6 bases, and 13 bases lay in between. This CDR3 reads CASSLTAGKKTQYF. CDR3 nucleotides: TGTGCCAGCAGCTTAACCGCCGGGAAGAAGACCCAGTACTTC.

This clone was detected once. The chain is built from TRBV18 and TRBJ1-4; D is unclear. Trimming removed 3 bases at V and 0 bases at J, with 11 bases between. The CDR3 covers 16 residues. The germline gives CDR1 KGHSH, CDR2 LQKENI. The CDR3 is CASSPRVASTNEKLFF. CDR3 DNA: TGTGCCAGCTCACCGAGGGTAGCGTCAACTAATGAAAAACTGTTTTTT.

The chain uses TRBV5-1 and TRBJ1-1; unclear D gene. Germline-derived CDR1 and CDR2 are SGHRS and YFSETQ. With 4 bases removed from V and 1 base from J, the gap between germline ends came to 11 bases. The CDR3 consists of 14 residues. The CDR3 region is CASSNSPGNTEAFF. CDR3 DNA sequence: TGCGCCAGCAGCAATAGCCCCGGGAACACTGAAGCTTTCTTT.

This chain joins TRBV20-1 and TRBJ1-2; TRBD1 is a possible D gene (5 bases). V lost 3 bases, J lost 8 bases, and 16 bases lay in between. Germline V gives CDR1 DFQATT, CDR2 SNEGSKA (reference sequence). This CDR3 spans 13 amino acids. In DNA, the CDR3 is TGCAGTGCTAGTCCAGGGATTGGGAACGGCTACACCTTC. Translating it yields CSASPGIGNGYTF.

The CDR3 DNA sequence: TGTGCCTGGAGTCGAGGGACAGGGGGACAGCAGCCCCAGCATTTT. Translation gives CAWSRGTGGQQPQHF. The chain combines TRBV30 with TRBJ1-5; TRBD1 matches at 11 bases. The CDR3 sequence is 15 residues long. The V gene end was trimmed by 2 bases and the J gene end by 7 bases; junction bases not matched to a gene: 7. Germline CDR1 and CDR2: GTSNPN and SVGIG (reference sequence).

V and J are TRBV29-1 and TRBJ1-1; TRBD1 is a possible D gene (6 bases). With 0 bases removed from V and 0 bases from J, the gap between germline ends came to 20 bases. This CDR3 has 18 residues. Germline assignment: CDR1 SQVTM and CDR2 ANQGSEA. CDR3 DNA sequence: TGCAGCGTTGAAGACCCCACCGGACGGGGGCTTATGAACACTGAAGCTTTCTTT. Translating gives CSVEDPTGRGLMNTEAFF.

The rearrangement uses TRBV6-5 and TRBJ1-4, with D possibly being TRBD1 (5 bases). This CDR3 contains 12 residues. CDR1 is MNHEY and CDR2 is SVGAGI in the germline V gene. The V and J ends lost 10 bases and 0 bases respectively, with 6 bases between them. The CDR3 sequence is CATGPTNEKLFF. The CDR3 DNA is TGTGCCACAGGGCCAACTAATGAAAAACTGTTTTTT.

The chain has TRBV5-1 and TRBJ1-6; no reliable D call. V dropped 4 bases and J dropped 8 bases, with 13 bases sitting between them. Germline CDR1 and CDR2: SGHRS and YFSETQ. The length of the CDR3 is 14 residues. The CDR3 bases are TGCGCCAGCAGCCCGCAGAGTGACTATTCACCCCTCCACTTT. Protein: CASSPQSDYSPLHF.

This chain connects TRBV6-1 to TRBJ1-1; D ambiguous. The V and J ends lost 0 bases and 2 bases respectively, with 7 bases between them. Germline V gives CDR1 MNHNS, CDR2 SASEGT. This CDR3 spans 14 amino acids. The CDR3 bases are TGTGCCAGCAGTGAAGCCCCGATCAACACTGAAGCTTTCTTT. Amino acid sequence: CASSEAPINTEAFF.

The rearrangement joins TRBV19 to TRBJ2-7; no reliable D call. In germline, CDR1 is LNHDA, CDR2 SQIVND (reference sequence). The CDR3 loop spans 13 amino acids. Deletions cut 8 bases from V and 3 bases from J, with 14 bases between. CDR3: CASAFSRFYEQYF. CDR3 sequence (DNA): TGTGCCAGTGCGTTCTCCCGCTTCTACGAGCAGTACTTC.

This chain joins TRBV9 and TRBJ2-3; the D gene is possibly TRBD2 (6 bases). In germline, CDR1 is SGDLS, CDR2 YYNGEE. V lost 3 bases and J lost 4, with 9 bases in between. CDR3 size: 13 residues. The CDR3 region is CASSAGSSDTQYF. CDR3 sequence (DNA): TGTGCCAGCAGCGCCGGGAGCTCAGATACGCAGTATTTT. Full variable domain (remainder filled in from reference TRBV9 and TRBJ2-3): DSGVTQTPKHLITATGQRVTLRCSPRSGDLSVYWYQQSLDQGLQFLIQYYNGEERAKGNILERFSAQQFPDLHSELNLSSLELGDSALYFCASSAGSSDTQYFGPGTRLTVL.

The chain links TRBV9 to TRBJ1-1; 8 bases are shared with TRBD1. The V and J ends lost 0 bases and 8 bases, in that order; junction bases with no gene match: 12. Germline assignment: CDR1 SGDLS and CDR2 YYNGEE. The CDR3 contains 16 residues. In nucleotides, the CDR3 is TGTGCCAGCAGCGTAGCAGGGGGCGGACAGGGAATAGAAGCTTTCTTT. This translates into CASSVAGGGQGIEAFF.

This clone was seen a handful of times. This sequence joins TRBV11-3 and TRBJ2-3, with TRBD2 matching 8 bases. V trimming: 1 base; J trimming: 4 bases; junction bases outside the gene matches: 4. The germline V gene has CDR1 SGHNT and CDR2 YENEEA. The CDR3 extends over 15 amino acids. CDR3 coding DNA: TGTGCCAGCAGCTTAGTGTCGGGAGGGCCAGATACGCAGTATTTT. Protein sequence: CASSLVSGGPDTQYF.